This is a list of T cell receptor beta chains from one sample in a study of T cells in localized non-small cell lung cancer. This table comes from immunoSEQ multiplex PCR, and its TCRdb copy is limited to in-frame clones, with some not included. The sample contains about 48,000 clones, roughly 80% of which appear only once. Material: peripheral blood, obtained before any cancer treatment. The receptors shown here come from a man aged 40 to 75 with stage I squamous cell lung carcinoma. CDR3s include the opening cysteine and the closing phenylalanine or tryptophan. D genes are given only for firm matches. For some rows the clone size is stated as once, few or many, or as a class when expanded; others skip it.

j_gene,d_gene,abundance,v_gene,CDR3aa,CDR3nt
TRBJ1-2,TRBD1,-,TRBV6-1,CASSEGRRGQGYGYTF,TGTGCCAGCAGTGAAGGGAGAAGGGGGCAGGGCTATGGCTACACCTTC
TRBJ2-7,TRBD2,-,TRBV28,CASSLLAGADSYEQYF,TGTGCCAGCAGTTTACTAGCGGGGGCCGATTCCTACGAGCAGTACTTC
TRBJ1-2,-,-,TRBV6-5,CASSMDPKLGYTF,TGTGCCAGCAGTATGGACCCGAAACTGGGCTACACCTTC
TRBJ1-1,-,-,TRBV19,CASSIAGGTEAFF,TGTGCCAGTAGTATTGCGGGCGGGACTGAAGCTTTCTTT
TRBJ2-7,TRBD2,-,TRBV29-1,CSVGRENGYEQYF,TGCAGCGTCGGGAGGGAGAACGGGTACGAGCAGTACTTC
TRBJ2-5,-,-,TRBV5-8,CASSYLSGETQYF,TGTGCCAGCAGCTACCTCTCGGGGGAGACCCAGTACTTC
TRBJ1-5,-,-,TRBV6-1,CASTLQANQPQHF,TGTGCCAGCACCCTACAGGCTAATCAGCCCCAGCATTTT
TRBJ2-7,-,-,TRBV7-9,CASSLALTEQYF,TGTGCCAGCAGCTTAGCCCTTACCGAACAGTACTTC
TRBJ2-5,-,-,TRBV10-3,CAISPRGETQYF,TGTGCCATCAGTCCTAGGGGGGAGACCCAGTACTTC
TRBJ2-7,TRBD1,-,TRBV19,CASSTPGQGYEQYF,TGTGCCAGTAGTACTCCGGGACAGGGCTACGAGCAGTACTTC
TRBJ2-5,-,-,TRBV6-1,CASSEWETQYF,TGTGCCAGCAGTGAATGGGAGACCCAGTACTTC
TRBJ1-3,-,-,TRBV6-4,CASSRTSGDTIYF,TGTGCCAGCAGTAGAACGTCTGGGGACACCATATATTTT
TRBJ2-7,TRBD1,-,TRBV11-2,CASSSVQGAEEQYF,TGTGCCAGCAGCTCCGTACAGGGGGCGGAAGAGCAGTACTTC
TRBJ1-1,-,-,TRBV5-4,CASSLVGATEAFF,TGTGCCAGCAGCTTGGTAGGTGCCACTGAAGCTTTCTTT
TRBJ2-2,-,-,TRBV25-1,CASMAAGYTGELFF,TGTGCCAGCATGGCGGCAGGGTACACCGGGGAGCTGTTTTTT
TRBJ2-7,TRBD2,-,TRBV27,CASSLISGGGAREQYF,TGTGCCAGCAGTTTGATCAGCGGGGGGGGAGCGCGGGAGCAGTACTTC
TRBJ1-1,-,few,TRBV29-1,CSVDYNTEAFF,TGCAGCGTTGACTATAACACTGAAGCTTTCTTT
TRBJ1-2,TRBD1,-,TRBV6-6,CASSRQGLGYTF,TGTGCCAGCAGTCGACAGGGGCTGGGCTACACCTTC